In this sample, the clone carrying this T cell receptor beta chain turned up many times. Researchers took RNA transcripts and amplified the TCR beta CDR3 regions from them. Primed by the HTBI set, a first-round RT-PCR was run on the TCR CDR3. TCRdb reanalysed the multiplex PCR reads using MiXCR and keeps one entry per CDR3 protein. The data show 30,000 to 45,000 distinct CDR3 sequences, around half seen once. Diagnoses rested on clinical symptoms, serum thyroxine and TRAb, thyroid ultrasound and orbital computed tomography. The data were obtained in a study of T cells in Graves' hyperthyroidism and ophthalmopathy. The germline V gene has CDR1 MGHRA and CDR2 YSYEKL. The CDR3 has 18 amino acids. Losses at the gene ends were 1 base for V and 3 bases for J; bases not matched to a gene: 8.

This sequence joins TRBV4-1 and TRBJ2-2, with 10 bases identical to TRBD2. The source material was blood. This receptor was identified in a man between 40 and 49 years old with Graves' ophthalmopathy. Written as DNA, the CDR3 is TGCGCCAGCAGCCAAGTTGCCAGCGGGGGGGCCGACACCGGGGAGCTGTTTTTT. Amino acids: CASSQVASGGADTGELFF.